This T cell receptor (beta chain) came from a study of technical replicates of blood from a few donors. The CDR3 totals 13 residues. Trimming took off 5 bases at V and 5 bases at J, with 11 bases between the two ends. The germline V gene encodes CDR1 MNHEY and CDR2 SVGAGI. A single count supports this clone. The data were produced by immunoSEQ multiplex PCR, yet TCRdb's version contains in-frame clones alone and is incomplete. The sample lists 50,000 to 65,000 clones; 80% to 95% were seen once. This clonotype was sampled from a human donor in good health. Some clones in this sample may be carry-over from other donors' samples. Source material: PBMCs. This sequence joins TRBV6-5 and TRBJ2-3; the D gene is possibly TRBD2 (5 bases). The chain's CDR3 is CASSPSGKDTQYF. The CDR3 DNA reads as TGTGCCAGCAGTCCCTCGGGGAAAGATACGCAGTATTTT.